The present TCR beta chain was sequenced within a study of blood T cells in healthy people across ages. The use of a sample-barcoded 5' primer and a J-beta primer mix characterized a second PCR of about 7 to 12 cycles. Using its own MiXCR run on the 5' RACE reads, TCRdb lists one record per CDR3 protein. The profile shows 540,000 or so distinct CDR3 sequences, about 45% of them singletons. Peripheral blood was drawn, about 9.7 milliliters per donor. The germline CDR1 and CDR2 sequences are SGHTA and FQGNSA. CDR3 size: 16 residues. The V end lost 2 bases, the J end lost 3 bases, and 15 bases lay between the germline ends.

The sequencing input was blood. This chain joins TRBV7-2 and TRBJ2-3; D may be TRBD2 (6 bases). The clonotype was recovered from a man older than 75 in good health. The CDR3 loop reads CASSLRWSGVTDTQYF. In DNA, the CDR3 is TGTGCCAGCAGCTTACGTTGGTCGGGGGTTACAGATACGCAGTATTTT.